The present T cell receptor (beta chain) was sequenced within a study of technical replicates of blood from a few donors. The germline V and J ends were trimmed by 6 bases and 6 bases, with 11 bases remaining between them. The CDR3 extends over 11 amino acids. CDR1 and CDR2 from the germline V gene are GTSNPN and SVGIG (reference sequence). TCRdb keeps only in-frame clones here, not all; method: immunoSEQ multiplex PCR. This table holds 55,000 to 80,000 clones, around 93% found once. J is TRBJ1-2 and V is TRBV30; D might be TRBD1 (6 bases). Sequencing used T cells isolated from PBMCs. The receptor's source is a human donor in good health. The CDR3, as DNA: TGTGCCTGTACTAGACAGGATGGCTACACCTTC. Its protein product is CACTRQDGYTF. The whole variable domain, filled in from reference TRBV30 and TRBJ1-2, reads SQTIHQWPATLVQPVGSPLSLECTVEGTSNPNLYWYRQAAGRGLQLLFYSVGIGQISSEVPQNLSASRPQDRQFILSSKKLLLSDSGFYLCACTRQDGYTFGSGTRLTVV.